These 25 T cell receptor beta chains were all obtained from the same sample, sequenced in a study of shared clonotypes between healthy human individuals. Assay used: immunoSEQ multiplex PCR; TCRdb lists only in-frame clones, some missing. The profile shows 2 million to 2.5 million clones, approximately 90% of them singletons. The sequencing sample was made of naive CD4+ T cells from PBMCs. Subset denoted: CD45RA+ positively selected. The source is a man between 18 and 29 years old in good health. Some clones in this sample may be carry-over from other donors' samples.

The chain couples TRBV27 to TRBJ2-2, with 8 bases aligning to TRBD1. There are 21 residues in the CDR3. Trimming cost V 5 bases and J 0 bases; bases outside gene matches: 20. Germline assignment: CDR1 MNHEY and CDR2 SMNVEV (reference sequence). The CDR3 is CASSLRTGQGYLLANTGELFF. In DNA form, the CDR3 reads TGTGCCAGCAGTCTCAGGACAGGACAGGGATATTTACTAGCGAACACCGGGGAGCTGTTTTTT.

The chain links TRBV27 to TRBJ1-6; a possible D gene is TRBD1 (5 bases). Deletions cut 2 bases from V and 8 bases from J, with 13 bases between. Germline assignment: CDR1 MNHEY and CDR2 SMNVEV (reference sequence). This CDR3 has 15 amino acids. CDR3 in amino acids: CASSLKSGTYSPLHF. CDR3 bases: TGTGCCAGCAGTTTAAAATCCGGGACGTATTCACCCCTCCACTTT.

Of note for this clone: The same CDR3 arises from other DNA sequences in this sample as well. This chain joins TRBV7-9 and TRBJ2-7; D is ambiguous. There are 12 residues in the CDR3. Trimming shortened V by 5 bases and J by 4 bases, and 9 bases separated the two germline ends. Germline values: CDR1 SEHNR, CDR2 FQNEAQ (reference sequence). The chain's CDR3 is CASSLVGYEQYF. CDR3 in DNA: TGTGCCAGCAGCCTGGTAGGGTACGAGCAGTACTTC.

The chain uses TRBV13 and TRBJ2-5; TRBD1 matches at 10 bases. This CDR3 has 15 residues. V gave up 6 bases and J gave up 4 bases; unmatched junction bases: 8. Germline CDR1 is PRHDT and CDR2 is FYEKMQ (reference sequence). The CDR3 nucleotides are TGTGCCAGCAGTCCCGGGACAGGGGTCGGAGAGACCCAGTACTTC. This encodes CASSPGTGVGETQYF.

The CDR3 spells CAISPGQGASGANVLTF. The CDR3 DNA is TGTGCCATCAGTCCCGGACAGGGGGCTTCTGGGGCCAACGTCCTGACTTTC. This chain links TRBV10-3 with TRBJ2-6, with 11 bases identical to TRBD1. The CDR3 totals 17 residues. The germline gives CDR1 ENHRY, CDR2 SYGVKD. V trimming: 5 bases; J trimming: 1 base; junction bases outside the gene matches: 4.

This rearrangement joins TRBV15 to TRBJ2-7; TRBD1 aligns across 7 bases. With V trimmed by 1 base and J by 2 bases, 8 bases remained unmatched. Germline assignment: CDR1 LNHNV and CDR2 YYDKDF (reference sequence). The CDR3 is made up of 16 amino acids. In nucleotides, the CDR3 is TGTGCCACCAGCAGAGGTCTCGACAGGGATCCCTACGAGCAGTACTTC. Protein product: CATSRGLDRDPYEQYF. The whole variable domain, remainder taken from reference TRBV15 and TRBJ2-7, is DAMVIQNPRYQVTQFGKPVTLSCSQTLNHNVMYWYQQKSSQAPKLLFHYYDKDFNNEADTPDNFQSRRPNTSFCFLDIRSPGLGDTAMYLCATSRGLDRDPYEQYFGPGTRLTVT.

This chain joins TRBV11-2 and TRBJ1-2; TRBD1 matches 9 bases. CDR1 is SGHAT, CDR2 FQNNGV, per germline. This CDR3 contains 18 residues. The ends lost 5 bases at V and 5 bases at J; junction bases unmatched: 18. In DNA form, the CDR3 reads TGTGCCAGCAGCACCCCCCCGGGACAGGGTTCCCCCATTTATGGCTACACCTTC. This encodes CASSTPPGQGSPIYGYTF. The variable domain in full, with the rest retrieved from reference TRBV11-2 and TRBJ1-2, is EAGVAQSPRYKIIEKRQSVAFWCNPISGHATLYWYQQILGQGPKLLIQFQNNGVVDDSQLPKDRFSAERLKGVDSTLKIQPAKLEDSAVYLCASSTPPGQGSPIYGYTFGSGTRLTVV.

The V call is TRBV25-1, the J call TRBJ2-7, with 9 bases lining up with TRBD1. The germline V gene encodes CDR1 MGHDK and CDR2 SYGVNS. This CDR3 is built from 15 residues. The junction had 11 bases not matched to a gene; V was cut back by 6 bases and J by 5 bases. The CDR3 is CASSQGGQGKNEQYF. The CDR3 DNA reads TGTGCCAGCAGCCAGGGGGGACAGGGTAAGAACGAGCAGTACTTC.

The chain couples TRBV5-6 to TRBJ2-1; the D is unclear. Germline-derived CDR1 and CDR2 are SGHDT and YYEEEE. Trimming took 1 base from V and 8 from J, leaving 16 bases between them. This CDR3 region has 15 residues. The CDR3 sequence is CASSLFWRTDDEQFF. The CDR3 coding sequence is TGTGCCAGCAGCTTGTTCTGGCGAACCGACGATGAGCAGTTCTTC.

The chain uses TRBV7-9 and TRBJ2-7; D may be TRBD1 (7 bases). The V gene's germline CDR1 is SEHNR and CDR2 FQNEAQ (reference sequence). V was shortened by 5 bases and J by 3 bases, with 14 bases between the two germline ends. The CDR3 extends over 14 amino acids. Written as DNA, the CDR3 is TGTGCCAGCAGCCCGGAGGGACAGTACTACGAGCAGTACTTC. Protein product: CASSPEGQYYEQYF.

The chain recombines TRBV9 with TRBJ2-3; D not resolved. The CDR3 is 15 residues long. The V gene's germline CDR1 is SGDLS and CDR2 YYNGEE. V lost 3 bases, J lost 3 bases, and 14 bases lay in between. The CDR3, as DNA: TGTGCCAGCAGCGCGCGACCCACTTGGACAGATACGCAGTATTTT. Amino acid sequence: CASSARPTWTDTQYF.

V gene TRBV19 combines with J gene TRBJ1-2; D is unresolved. CDR3 length equals 11 residues. The V end lost 6 bases, the J end lost 7 bases, and 9 bases lay between the germline ends. CDR1 LNHDA and CDR2 SQIVND come from the germline V gene (reference sequence). CDR3 sequence (DNA): TGTGCCAGTAGCACGTCAAGTGGCTACACCTTC. Translated, it gives CASSTSSGYTF.

The V gene is TRBV5-1, the J gene TRBJ1-2; TRBD1 is a possible D gene (6 bases). The CDR3 is 14 amino acids. Per the germline V gene, CDR1 is SGHRS and CDR2 is YFSETQ. V shed 2 bases and J shed 7 bases, with 15 bases lying between them. CDR3 sequence (DNA): TGCGCCAGCAGCTTTGAGGGTAACAGGGCTGGCTACACCTTC. Its translation is CASSFEGNRAGYTF.

The V call is TRBV18, the J call TRBJ2-5; 11 bases fit TRBD2. The CDR3 totals 22 residues. Germline CDR1 is KGHSH and CDR2 is LQKENI. V lost 3 bases, J lost 4 bases, and 25 bases stayed unmatched. CDR3 region: CASSPDQGVFTSGSSPPETQYF. In DNA, the CDR3 is TGTGCCAGCTCACCGGATCAGGGGGTGTTCACTAGCGGGAGTTCCCCCCCAGAGACCCAGTACTTC.

The V and J genes are TRBV11-3 and TRBJ1-5; 7 bases are a match to TRBD1. The J segment lost 2 bases and the V segment lost 4 bases, leaving 2 bases of the junction unmatched. The CDR3 covers 14 residues. Germline CDR1 is SGHNT and CDR2 is YENEEA. In DNA form, the CDR3 reads TGTGCCAGCAGCTGCCAGGGGGGCAATCAGCCCCAGCATTTT. Amino acid sequence: CASSCQGGNQPQHF.

The rearrangement uses TRBV28 and TRBJ2-7; D assignment may be TRBD1 or TRBD2 (7 bases each). This CDR3 contains 14 residues. Germline CDR1 MDHEN, CDR2 SYDVKM. V gave up 4 bases and J gave up 4 bases, with 14 bases separating them. DNA of the CDR3: TGTGCCAGCAGTTCCACCAGGGGGGGATACGAGCAGTACTTC. Translating it yields CASSSTRGGYEQYF.

V and J are TRBV29-1 and TRBJ2-1, with D perhaps matching TRBD1 (5 bases). The V and J ends lost 3 bases and 4 bases respectively, with 10 bases between them. This CDR3 has 13 amino acids. Germline-derived CDR1 and CDR2 are SQVTM and ANQGSEA. CDR3 in DNA: TGCAGCGTTGACAGGGTGAGATACAATGAGCAGTTCTTC. Its protein is CSVDRVRYNEQFF.

Only one count was recorded for this clone. The genes are TRBV28 and TRBJ1-1; D gene uncertain. This CDR3 has 14 amino acids. CDR1 and CDR2 (germline): MDHEN, SYDVKM. V was shortened by 2 bases and J by 10 bases, with 17 bases between the two germline ends. CDR3 nucleotide sequence: TGTGCCAGCAGTTTAGAGGGTCATGGGTTATCAGCTTTCTTT. Translation: CASSLEGHGLSAFF. The complete variable domain, with remaining parts taken from reference TRBV28 and TRBJ1-1, reads DVKVTQSSRYLVKRTGEKVFLECVQDMDHENMFWYRQDPGLGLRLIYFSYDVKMKEKGDIPEGYSVSREKKERFSLILESASTNQTSMYLCASSLEGHGLSAFFGQGTRLTVV.

The rearrangement joins TRBV7-8 to TRBJ1-5; a possible D gene is TRBD1 (5 bases). This CDR3 region has 15 residues. V dropped 5 bases and J dropped 5 bases, with 16 bases sitting between them. Germline values: CDR1 SGHVS, CDR2 FQNEAQ. CDR3 bases: TGTGCCAGCAGCCCCCGGGACGGACTGTATCAGCCCCAGCATTTT. This codes for CASSPRDGLYQPQHF. Supplemented by reference TRBV7-8 and TRBJ1-5, the full variable domain reads GAGVSQSPRYKVAKRGQDVALRCDPISGHVSLFWYQQALGQGPEFLTYFQNEAQLDKSGLPSDRFFAERPEGSVSTLKIQRTQQEDSAVYLCASSPRDGLYQPQHFGDGTRLSIL.

This clone was detected once. The chain links TRBV27 to TRBJ1-3; D gene uncertain. Trimming pared 4 bases from V and 0 bases from J, leaving 10 bases between. In germline, CDR1 is MNHEY, CDR2 SMNVEV (reference sequence). The CDR3 has 15 residues. The CDR3 sequence: CASSSTVSSGNTIYF. The CDR3 coding sequence is TGTGCCAGCAGTTCGACGGTCAGCTCTGGAAACACCATATATTTT.

In DNA form, the CDR3 reads TGTGCCAGCTCGCTACCGGGACTTACGAATGAAAAACTGTTTTTT. This encodes CASSLPGLTNEKLFF. The J gene is TRBJ1-4, the V gene TRBV18; TRBD1 might be the D (5 bases). Germline V CDR1 and CDR2: KGHSH, LQKENI. The CDR3 extends over 15 amino acids. The V and J ends lost 6 bases and 5 bases respectively, with 16 bases between them.

The V gene is TRBV6-6, the J gene TRBJ2-7; 12 bases match TRBD2. This CDR3 is built from 15 residues. Germline lookup yields CDR1 MNHNY and CDR2 SVGAGI (reference sequence). The V gene end was trimmed by 4 bases and the J gene end by 5 bases; junction bases not matched to a gene: 6. CDR3 sequence: CASSSAGLAGHEQYF. The DNA for the CDR3 is TGTGCCAGCAGTTCCGCGGGACTAGCGGGCCACGAGCAGTACTTC.

The chain is built from TRBV9 and TRBJ2-1; 7 bases align to TRBD2. The ends lost 4 bases at V and 4 bases at J; junction bases unmatched: 11. The CDR3 is made up of 16 amino acids. Germline V gene data show CDR1 as SGDLS and CDR2 as YYNGEE. The CDR3 DNA reads as TGTGCCAGCAGCCCCCATGTTGGGCGGGAGTACAATGAGCAGTTCTTC. Its translation is CASSPHVGREYNEQFF.

The V call is TRBV7-2, the J call TRBJ2-7; D remains unclear. The germline V gene has CDR1 SGHTA and CDR2 FQGNSA. CDR3 length: 13 residues. Trimming removed 1 base from V and 4 bases from J, with 8 bases in between. The CDR3 reads CASSLGNLYEQYF. DNA for the CDR3: TGTGCCAGCAGCTTAGGGAACCTATACGAGCAGTACTTC.

This clone was counted only a few times. The chain employs TRBV7-3 and TRBJ1-2; D is possibly TRBD1 (6 bases). This CDR3 contains 13 residues. V lost 5 bases to trimming and J lost 7 bases, with 14 bases between them. CDR1 is SGHTA, CDR2 FQGTGA, per germline. The CDR3 region has the DNA TGTGCCAGCAGCCCTCAACAGGGCAGTGGCTACACCTTC. Amino acids: CASSPQQGSGYTF.